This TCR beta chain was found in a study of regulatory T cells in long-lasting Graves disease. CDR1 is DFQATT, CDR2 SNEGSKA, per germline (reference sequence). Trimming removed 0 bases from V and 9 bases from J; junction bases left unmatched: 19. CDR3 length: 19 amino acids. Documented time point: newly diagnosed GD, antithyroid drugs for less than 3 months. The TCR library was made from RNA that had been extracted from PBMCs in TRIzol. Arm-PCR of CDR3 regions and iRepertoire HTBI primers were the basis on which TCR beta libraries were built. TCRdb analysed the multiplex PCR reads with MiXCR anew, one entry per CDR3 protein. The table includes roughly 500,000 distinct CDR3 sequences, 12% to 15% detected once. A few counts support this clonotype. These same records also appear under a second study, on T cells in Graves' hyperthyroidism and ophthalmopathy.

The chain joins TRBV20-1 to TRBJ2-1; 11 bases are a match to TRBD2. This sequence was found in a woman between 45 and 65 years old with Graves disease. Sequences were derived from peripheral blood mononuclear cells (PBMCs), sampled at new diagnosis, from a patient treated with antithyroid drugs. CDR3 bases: TGCAGTGCTAGAGATTTTAATGGTCTAGCGGGAGGTCGGTGGGCTGAGCAGTTCTTC. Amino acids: CSARDFNGLAGGRWAEQFF.